These 15 T cell receptor beta chains originate from one sample sequenced in a study of cytomegalovirus exposure and HLA in healthy donors (TCRdb year 2017). Library creation used the immunoSEQ multiplex PCR assay. For the multiplex PCR, a mixture combining 60 forward primers for TCR Vbeta segments and 13 reverse primers for TCR Jbeta segments was used. Held by TCRdb, this immuneACCESS table contains in-frame sequences only and omits some clones. Under half of the omission traces to an unresolved V gene where checked; the cause of the rest is unknown. Counted in this sample were over 200,000 clones; 75% to 90% of them appeared once. Jointly, the top ten make up approximately 1% of the sample. Source material: PBMCs. The receptors derive from a woman younger than 35 in good health and CMV-seronegative.

V gene TRBV7-9 combines with J gene TRBJ1-6, with TRBD1 matching over 7 bases. Germline V CDR1 and CDR2: SEHNR, FQNEAQ (reference sequence). V shed 2 bases, J shed 6 bases, and the junction held 4 bases outside the gene matches. This CDR3 is 15 amino acids long. The CDR3 loop reads CASSLTGQLNSPLHF. For the CDR3, the DNA is TGTGCCAGCAGCTTAACGGGACAGCTTAATTCACCCCTCCACTTT.

The chain has TRBV5-6 and TRBJ1-3; 9 bases align to TRBD1. Germline lookup yields CDR1 SGHDT and CDR2 YYEEEE. The CDR3 runs 16 residues. The trim removed 5 bases at V and 2 bases at J, leaving 8 bases unmatched. CDR3 in amino acids: CASRAFGTGPGNTIYF. The CDR3 nucleotides are TGTGCCAGCAGGGCGTTCGGGACAGGGCCTGGAAACACCATATATTTT.

The V call is TRBV4-3, the J call TRBJ2-7; D perhaps matches TRBD1 (6 bases). The CDR3 contains 14 residues. Germline V gene sequence: CDR1 LGHNA, CDR2 YSLEER. Trimming pared 4 bases from V and 1 base from J, leaving 11 bases between. The CDR3 sequence: CASSRAQGSYEQYF. The CDR3 region has the DNA TGCGCCAGCAGCCGAGCACAGGGATCCTACGAGCAGTACTTC.

The chain employs TRBV6-5 and TRBJ2-1; 9 bases are a match to TRBD2. CDR1 and CDR2 (germline): MNHEY, SVGAGI. The CDR3 runs 14 residues. After removal of 6 bases from V and 7 bases from J, the junction contained 7 bases not matched to a gene. The CDR3 here is CASRSSGKVNEQFF. The CDR3, as DNA: TGTGCCAGCAGGTCTAGCGGGAAAGTTAATGAGCAGTTCTTC.

The V and J genes are TRBV7-3 and TRBJ2-1; maybe TRBD1 (5 bases). Germline CDR1 SGHTA, CDR2 FQGTGA. The V end lost 0 bases, the J end lost 7 bases, and 10 bases lay between the germline ends. The CDR3 length is 14 residues. CDR3 loop: CASSLTLTGNEQFF. Written as DNA, the CDR3 is TGTGCCAGCAGCTTAACTCTAACAGGTAATGAGCAGTTCTTC.

The chain joins TRBV4-1 to TRBJ2-2; D ambiguous. There are 12 residues in the CDR3. Germline-derived CDR1 and CDR2 are MGHRA and YSYEKL. V was shortened by 6 bases and J by 1 base, with 3 bases between the two germline ends. DNA for the CDR3: TGCGCCAGCAGACTGAACACCGGGGAGCTGTTTTTT. It is translated as CASRLNTGELFF.

This clone was counted only a few times. The chain has TRBV6-5 and TRBJ2-7; D not resolved. The CDR3 is 14 amino acids. The V gene lost 0 bases and the J gene lost 1 base, with 7 bases spanning the gap. From germline, CDR1 is MNHEY and CDR2 SVGAGI. This chain's CDR3 is CASSYSGKSYEQYF. As DNA, the CDR3 is TGTGCCAGCAGTTACTCGGGCAAGTCCTACGAGCAGTACTTC.

V usage is TRBV29-1 and J usage is TRBJ2-2; 9 nucleotides agree with TRBD1. CDR1 is SQVTM, CDR2 ANQGSEA, per germline. With V trimmed by 4 bases and J by 1 base, 4 bases remained unmatched. CDR3 length equals 15 residues. CDR3: CSVAGQGRNTGELFF. Written as DNA, the CDR3 is TGCAGCGTTGCCGGACAGGGGCGGAACACCGGGGAGCTGTTTTTT.

In this sample, this clone turned up once. J is TRBJ1-6 and V is TRBV14; D unresolved. The CDR3 has 16 residues. Germline V gives CDR1 SGHDN, CDR2 FVKESK. V lost 0 bases, J lost 3 bases, and 9 bases lay in between. CDR3 nucleotide sequence: TGTGCCAGCAGCCAAGATAGAGGATTCTATAATTCACCCCTCCACTTT. Translation gives CASSQDRGFYNSPLHF.

For the CDR3, the DNA is TGCGCCAGCAGCCAGTCAATGGTACAGGGATACTATGGCTACACCTTC. This translates into CASSQSMVQGYYGYTF. The chain employs TRBV4-3 and TRBJ1-2; D possibly corresponds to TRBD1 (6 bases). This CDR3 comprises 16 residues. Germline CDR1 reads LGHNA; CDR2 reads YSLEER. The ends were cut back, 3 bases at V and 3 bases at J, with 17 bases in the middle.

The J gene is TRBJ2-7, the V gene TRBV7-2; 8 bases map to TRBD1. The CDR3 is 15 amino acids. The germline CDR1 and CDR2 sequences are SGHTA and FQGNSA. V gave up 5 bases and J gave up 6 bases; unmatched junction bases: 12. In DNA, the CDR3 is TGTGCCAGCAGCCCCCGAGGTCAGGGGGCACTCGAGCAGTACTTC. It specifies CASSPRGQGALEQYF.

The chain links TRBV6-6 to TRBJ1-3, with D tentatively TRBD1 (5 bases). Trimming took off 2 bases at V and 4 bases at J, with 15 bases between the two ends. Germline CDR1 is MNHNY and CDR2 is SVGAGI (reference sequence). The CDR3 is 16 residues long. CDR3 DNA sequence: TGTGCCAGCAGTTACCCCCAAACAGGTCGGGGAAACACCATATATTTT. Translating it yields CASSYPQTGRGNTIYF.

The chain uses TRBV10-2 and TRBJ2-3, with TRBD2 as a possible D gene (5 bases). The CDR3 has 13 residues. V was shortened by 8 bases and J by 7 bases, with 16 bases between the two germline ends. Germline loops: CDR1 WSHSY, CDR2 SAAADI. As DNA, the CDR3 is TGCGCCAGCCGAACTACTAGGTCATATACGCAGTATTTT. This sequence encodes CASRTTRSYTQYF.

In DNA, the CDR3 is TGTGCCAGCAGCTTAAGAGGGTCTAATGAAAAACTGTTTTTT. Translation gives CASSLRGSNEKLFF. This sequence joins TRBV7-9 and TRBJ1-4; D not certain. V lost 2 bases to trimming and J lost 3 bases, with 7 bases between them. The germline gives CDR1 SEHNR, CDR2 FQNEAQ (reference sequence). The CDR3 is 14 amino acids.

This clone was observed once. The CDR3 loop is CASAKQGFGNEQYF. CDR3 in DNA: TGTGCCAGTGCGAAACAGGGTTTTGGCAACGAGCAGTACTTC. The V call is TRBV6-1, the J call TRBJ2-7, with TRBD1 as a possible D gene (6 bases). Germline V gene sequence: CDR1 MNHNS, CDR2 SASEGT. This CDR3 contains 14 residues. Trimming took 9 bases from V and 5 from J, leaving 20 bases between them.